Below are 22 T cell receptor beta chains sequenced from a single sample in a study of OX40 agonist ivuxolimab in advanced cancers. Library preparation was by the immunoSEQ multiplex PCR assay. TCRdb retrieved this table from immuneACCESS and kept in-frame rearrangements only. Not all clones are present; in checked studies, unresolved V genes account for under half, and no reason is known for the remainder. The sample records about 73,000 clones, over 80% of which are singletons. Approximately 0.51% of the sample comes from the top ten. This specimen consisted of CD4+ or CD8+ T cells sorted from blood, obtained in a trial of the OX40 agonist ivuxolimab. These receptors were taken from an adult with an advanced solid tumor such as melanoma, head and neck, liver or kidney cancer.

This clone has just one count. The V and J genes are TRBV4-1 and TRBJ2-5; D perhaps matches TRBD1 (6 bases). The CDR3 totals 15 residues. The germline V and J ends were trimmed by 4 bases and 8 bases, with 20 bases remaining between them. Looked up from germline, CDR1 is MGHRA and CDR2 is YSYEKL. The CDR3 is CASSLQGSALDTQYF. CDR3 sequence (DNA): TGCGCCAGCAGCCTACAGGGTTCGGCGTTGGACACCCAGTACTTC.

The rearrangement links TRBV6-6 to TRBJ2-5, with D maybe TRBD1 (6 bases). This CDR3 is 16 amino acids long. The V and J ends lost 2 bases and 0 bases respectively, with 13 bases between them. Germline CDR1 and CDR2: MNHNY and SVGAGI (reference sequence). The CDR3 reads CASSYLTRTDQETQYF. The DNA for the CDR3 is TGTGCCAGCAGTTACCTTACTCGGACAGACCAAGAGACCCAGTACTTC.

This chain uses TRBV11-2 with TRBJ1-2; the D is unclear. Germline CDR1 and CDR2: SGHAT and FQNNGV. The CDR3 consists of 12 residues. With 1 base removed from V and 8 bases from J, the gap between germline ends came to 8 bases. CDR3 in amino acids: CASSLVGNGYTF. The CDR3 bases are TGTGCCAGCAGCTTAGTTGGGAACGGCTACACCTTC. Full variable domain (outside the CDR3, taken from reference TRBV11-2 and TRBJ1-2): EAGVAQSPRYKIIEKRQSVAFWCNPISGHATLYWYQQILGQGPKLLIQFQNNGVVDDSQLPKDRFSAERLKGVDSTLKIQPAKLEDSAVYLCASSLVGNGYTFGSGTRLTVV.

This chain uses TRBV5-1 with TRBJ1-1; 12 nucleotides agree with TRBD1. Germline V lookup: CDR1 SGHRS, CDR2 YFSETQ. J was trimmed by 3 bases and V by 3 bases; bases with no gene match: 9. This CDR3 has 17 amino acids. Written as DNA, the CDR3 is TGCGCCAGCAGCTCGCTGGGACAGGGGGCTGTGGACACTGAAGCTTTCTTT. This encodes CASSSLGQGAVDTEAFF.

CDR3 loop: CASSSGTGPDEQYF. The CDR3 DNA follows: TGTGCCAGTAGTTCCGGGACAGGCCCCGACGAGCAGTACTTC. The rearrangement links TRBV19 to TRBJ2-7; TRBD1 agrees at 8 bases. After removal of 5 bases from V and 5 bases from J, the junction contained 8 bases not matched to a gene. CDR1 LNHDA and CDR2 SQIVND come from the germline V gene (reference sequence). The CDR3 runs to 14 residues.

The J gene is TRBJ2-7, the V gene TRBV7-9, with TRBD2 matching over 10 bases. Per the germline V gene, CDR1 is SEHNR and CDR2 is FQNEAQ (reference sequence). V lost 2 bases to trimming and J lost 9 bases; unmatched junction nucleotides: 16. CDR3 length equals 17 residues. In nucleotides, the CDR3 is TGTGCCAGCAGCTTATCTTTAGCGGGAGGAGACGTACGTGGGCAGTACTTC. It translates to CASSLSLAGGDVRGQYF.

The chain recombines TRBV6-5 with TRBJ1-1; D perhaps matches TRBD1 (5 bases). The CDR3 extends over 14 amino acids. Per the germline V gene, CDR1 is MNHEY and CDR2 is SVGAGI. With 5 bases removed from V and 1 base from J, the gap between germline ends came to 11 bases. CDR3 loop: CASSRDRSNTEAFF. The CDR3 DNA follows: TGTGCCAGCAGTCGGGACCGATCGAACACTGAAGCTTTCTTT.

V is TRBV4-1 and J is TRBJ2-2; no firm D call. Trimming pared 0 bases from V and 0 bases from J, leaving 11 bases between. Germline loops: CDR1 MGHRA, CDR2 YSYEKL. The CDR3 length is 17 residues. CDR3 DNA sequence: TGCGCCAGCAGCCAAGATCAGTACGGAGCGAACACCGGGGAGCTGTTTTTT. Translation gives CASSQDQYGANTGELFF.

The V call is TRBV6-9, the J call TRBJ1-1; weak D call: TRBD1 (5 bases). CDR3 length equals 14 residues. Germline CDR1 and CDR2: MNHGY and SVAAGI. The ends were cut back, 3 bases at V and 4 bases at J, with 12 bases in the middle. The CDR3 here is CASSYKGAGTEAFF. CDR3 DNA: TGTGCCAGCAGTTACAAAGGGGCTGGCACTGAAGCTTTCTTT.

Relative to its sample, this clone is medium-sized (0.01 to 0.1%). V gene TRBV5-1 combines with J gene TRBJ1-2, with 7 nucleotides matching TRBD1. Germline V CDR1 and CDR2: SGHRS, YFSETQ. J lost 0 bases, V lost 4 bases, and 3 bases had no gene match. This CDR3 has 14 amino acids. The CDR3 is CASSTQGANYGYTF. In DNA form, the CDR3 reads TGCGCCAGCAGCACCCAGGGGGCTAACTATGGCTACACCTTC.

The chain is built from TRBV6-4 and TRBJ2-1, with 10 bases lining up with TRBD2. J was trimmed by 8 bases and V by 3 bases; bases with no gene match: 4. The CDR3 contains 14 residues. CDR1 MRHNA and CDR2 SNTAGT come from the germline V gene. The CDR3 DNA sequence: TGTGCCAGCAGTGAAGCGGGAGGGGTCGATGAGCAGTTCTTC. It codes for CASSEAGGVDEQFF.

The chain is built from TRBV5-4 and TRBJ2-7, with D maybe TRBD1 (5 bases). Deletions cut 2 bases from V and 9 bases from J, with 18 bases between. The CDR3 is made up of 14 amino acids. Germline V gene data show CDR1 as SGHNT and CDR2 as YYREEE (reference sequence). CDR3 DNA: TGTGCCAGCAGCTTATCAGGGAATTTACGAGGGCAGTACTTC. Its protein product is CASSLSGNLRGQYF.

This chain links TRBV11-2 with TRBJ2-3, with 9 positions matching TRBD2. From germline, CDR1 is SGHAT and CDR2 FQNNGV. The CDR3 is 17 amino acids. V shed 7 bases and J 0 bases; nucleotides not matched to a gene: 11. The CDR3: CASIRRASGTSTDTQYF. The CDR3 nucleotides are TGTGCCAGCATCCGACGGGCTAGCGGGACTAGCACAGATACGCAGTATTTT.

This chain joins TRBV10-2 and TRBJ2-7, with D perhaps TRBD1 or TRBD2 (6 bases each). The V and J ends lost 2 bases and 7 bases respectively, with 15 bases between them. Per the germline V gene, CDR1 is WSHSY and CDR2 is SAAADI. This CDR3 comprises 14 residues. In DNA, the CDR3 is TGCGCCAGCAGTGAGCGGCTGGGGGCGGGAGAGCAGTACTTC. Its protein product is CASSERLGAGEQYF.

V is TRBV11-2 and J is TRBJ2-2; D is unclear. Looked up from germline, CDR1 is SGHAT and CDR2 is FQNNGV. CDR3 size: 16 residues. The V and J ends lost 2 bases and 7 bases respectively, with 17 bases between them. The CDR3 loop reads CASSLRLSAGHGELFF. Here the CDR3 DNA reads TGTGCCAGCAGCTTAAGGTTGTCAGCCGGTCACGGGGAGCTGTTTTTT.

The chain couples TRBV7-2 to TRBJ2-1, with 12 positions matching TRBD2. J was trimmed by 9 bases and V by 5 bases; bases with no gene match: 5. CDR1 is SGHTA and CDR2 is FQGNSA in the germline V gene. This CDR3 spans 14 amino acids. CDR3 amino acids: CASSRGTSGREQFF. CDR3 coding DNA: TGTGCCAGCAGCCGAGGGACTAGCGGGCGTGAGCAGTTCTTC.

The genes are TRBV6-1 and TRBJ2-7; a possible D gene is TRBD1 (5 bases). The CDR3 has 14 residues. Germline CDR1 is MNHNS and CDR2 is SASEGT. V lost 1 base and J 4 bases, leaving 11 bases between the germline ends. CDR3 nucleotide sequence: TGTGCCAGCAGTGAAGTCAGGGTTGGATACGAGCAGTACTTC. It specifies CASSEVRVGYEQYF.

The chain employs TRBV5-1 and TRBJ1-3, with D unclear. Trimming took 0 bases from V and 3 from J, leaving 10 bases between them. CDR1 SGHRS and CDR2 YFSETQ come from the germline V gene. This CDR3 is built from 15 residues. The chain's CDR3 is CASSLVSGFGNTIYF. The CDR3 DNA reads TGCGCCAGCAGCTTGGTATCAGGATTTGGAAACACCATATATTTT.

Written as DNA, the CDR3 is TGTGCCAGCAGTTACTCGATAGCGGGAGCTGATCGGCAGTTCTTC. This codes for CASSYSIAGADRQFF. V is TRBV6-5 and J is TRBJ2-1, with TRBD2 matching 9 bases. Germline V gives CDR1 MNHEY, CDR2 SVGAGI. The length of the CDR3 is 15 residues. Trimming cost V 0 bases and J 12 bases; bases outside gene matches: 9.

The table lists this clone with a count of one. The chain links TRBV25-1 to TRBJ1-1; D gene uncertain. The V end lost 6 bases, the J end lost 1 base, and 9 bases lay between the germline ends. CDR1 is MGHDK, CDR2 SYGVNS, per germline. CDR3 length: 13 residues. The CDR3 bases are TGTGCCAGCAGGAACAGAGCGAACACTGAAGCTTTCTTT. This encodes CASRNRANTEAFF.

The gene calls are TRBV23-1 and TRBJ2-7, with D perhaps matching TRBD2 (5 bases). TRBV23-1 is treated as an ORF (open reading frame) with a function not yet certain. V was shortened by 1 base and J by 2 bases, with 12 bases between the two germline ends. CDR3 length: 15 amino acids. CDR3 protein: CASSQYERTAYEQYF. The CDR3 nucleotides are TGCGCCAGCAGTCAATATGAGCGGACCGCCTACGAGCAGTACTTC.

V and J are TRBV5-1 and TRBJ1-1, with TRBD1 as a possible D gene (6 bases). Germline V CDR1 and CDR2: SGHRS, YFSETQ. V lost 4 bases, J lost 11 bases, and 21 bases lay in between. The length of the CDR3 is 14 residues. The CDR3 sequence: CASSKTQGPGGAFF. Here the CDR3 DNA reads TGCGCCAGCAGCAAAACACAGGGCCCCGGGGGGGCTTTCTTT.